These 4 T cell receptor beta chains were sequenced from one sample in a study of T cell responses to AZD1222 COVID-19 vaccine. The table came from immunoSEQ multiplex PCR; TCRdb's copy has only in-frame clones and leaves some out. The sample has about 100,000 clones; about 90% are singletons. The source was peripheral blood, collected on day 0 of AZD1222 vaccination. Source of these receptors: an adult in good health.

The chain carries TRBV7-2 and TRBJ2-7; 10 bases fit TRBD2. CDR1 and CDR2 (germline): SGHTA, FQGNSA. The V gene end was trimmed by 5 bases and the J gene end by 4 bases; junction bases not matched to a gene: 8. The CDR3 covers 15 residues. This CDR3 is CASSQSSGGHYEQYV. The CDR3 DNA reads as TGTGCCAGCAGCCAATCTAGCGGGGGTCATTACGAGCAGTACGTC.

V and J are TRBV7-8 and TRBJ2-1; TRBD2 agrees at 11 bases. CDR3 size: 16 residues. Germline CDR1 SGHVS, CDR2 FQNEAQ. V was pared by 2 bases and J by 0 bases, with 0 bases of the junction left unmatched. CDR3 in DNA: TGTGCCAGCAGCTTACTAGCGGGAGGCTCCTACAATGAGCAGTTCTTC. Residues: CASSLLAGGSYNEQFF.

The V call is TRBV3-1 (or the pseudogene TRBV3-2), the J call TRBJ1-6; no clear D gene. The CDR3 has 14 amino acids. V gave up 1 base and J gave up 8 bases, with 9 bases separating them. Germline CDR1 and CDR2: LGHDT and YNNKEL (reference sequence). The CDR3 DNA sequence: TGTGCCAGCAGCCAAGTAGTGTCTTATTCACCCCTCCACTTT. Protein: CASSQVVSYSPLHF.

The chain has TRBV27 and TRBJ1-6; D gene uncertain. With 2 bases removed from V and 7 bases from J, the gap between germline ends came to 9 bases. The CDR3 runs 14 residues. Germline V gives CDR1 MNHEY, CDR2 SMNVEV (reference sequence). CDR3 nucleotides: TGTGCCAGCAGTTTACAACGGCCCAATTCACCCCTCCACTTT. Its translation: CASSLQRPNSPLHF.